Below, 29 T cell receptor beta chains from the same sample are listed, as sequenced in a study of type 1 regulatory T cells (TCRdb year 2021). Their specific antigens are unknown. The instrument was an Illumina MiSeq. Through fastp at Q25 and MiXCR, TCRdb rebuilt clones from the public reads, retaining in-frame beta chains. Every entry covers one CDR3 protein and lists the most common genes and DNA from its rows. The sample table shows about 42,000 distinct CDR3 sequences, and 9% to 15% are seen once. The ten largest clonotypes hold 8% to 10% of the sample. Material for sequencing was cultured non-Tr1 T cells, either the whole culture or a sorted T cell fraction (not recorded which). The label giving this sample's cell subset or site can be read as: non-Tr1 population from the T-allo10 product. These receptors were collected from a human donor in good health.

The chain combines TRBV30 with TRBJ1-2, with D possibly TRBD1 on 6 matching bases. The CDR3 length is 13 residues. Germline CDR1 and CDR2: GTSNPN and SVGIG (reference sequence). V lost 0 bases and J 9 bases, leaving 14 bases between the germline ends. For the CDR3, the DNA is TGTGCCTGGAGTGTAGGTTTGGGGGCGCGCTACACCTTC. Translating gives CAWSVGLGARYTF.

This clonotype was detected many times. The chain uses TRBV28 and TRBJ2-7; D tentatively reads TRBD1 or TRBD2 (5 bases each). Trimming pared 3 bases from V and 5 bases from J, leaving 14 bases between. CDR1 and CDR2 (germline): MDHEN, SYDVKM. This CDR3 spans 14 amino acids. CDR3 sequence reads: CASSFNPGTDEQYF. The CDR3 DNA follows: TGTGCCAGCAGTTTTAACCCGGGGACGGACGAGCAGTACTTC.

The chain's CDR3 is CSARDFALGGPGGDTQYF. CDR3 coding DNA: TGCAGTGCTAGAGATTTCGCGCTAGGGGGGCCCGGGGGAGATACGCAGTATTTT. V is TRBV20-1 and J is TRBJ2-3; D may match TRBD1 or TRBD2 (6 bases each). The CDR3 covers 18 residues. The V end lost 0 bases, the J end lost 5 bases, and 24 bases lay between the germline ends. Germline values: CDR1 DFQATT, CDR2 SNEGSKA (reference sequence).

This clonotype has a count of ten or more. The genes are TRBV5-1 and TRBJ2-2; D is unresolved. CDR3 length: 12 amino acids. Trimming removed 5 bases from V and 4 bases from J, with 6 bases in between. Germline loops: CDR1 SGHRS, CDR2 YFSETQ. CDR3 loop: CASSEFTGELFF. DNA of the CDR3: TGCGCCAGCAGTGAGTTCACCGGGGAGCTGTTTTTT.

This clonotype came up many times. The chain employs TRBV7-2 and TRBJ2-5; D unresolved. Trimming shortened V by 2 bases and J by 5 bases, and 6 bases separated the two germline ends. This CDR3 comprises 12 residues. Per the germline V gene, CDR1 is SGHTA and CDR2 is FQGNSA. CDR3 loop: CASSLSVETQYF. DNA of the CDR3: TGTGCCAGCAGCTTAAGTGTCGAGACCCAGTACTTC.

This clonotype showed up just a few times. The rearrangement joins TRBV5-7 to TRBJ2-1; TRBD2 agrees at 9 bases. TRBV5-7 counts as an open reading frame of uncertain function. The CDR3 totals 16 residues. The V segment lost 0 bases and the J segment 5 bases; nucleotides outside the gene matches: 6. The CDR3 here is CASSLGLAGVNNEQFF. In nucleotides, the CDR3 is TGTGCCAGCAGCTTGGGTTTAGCGGGAGTGAACAATGAGCAGTTCTTC.

This clonotype was picked up many times. The DNA for the CDR3 is TGTGCCAGCAGTTTCAGTCCCGGGGAGCTGTTTTTT. It encodes CASSFSPGELFF. The V gene is TRBV5-5, the J gene TRBJ2-2; D unresolved. Germline-derived CDR1 and CDR2 are SGHKS and YYEKEE (reference sequence). The germline V and J ends were trimmed by 5 bases and 6 bases, with 8 bases remaining between them. The CDR3 covers 12 residues.

This clonotype has a count of ten or more. The J gene is TRBJ2-7, the V gene TRBV10-3; D remains ambiguous. Trimming pared 4 bases from V and 0 bases from J, leaving 4 bases between. The CDR3 extends over 12 amino acids. The germline gives CDR1 ENHRY, CDR2 SYGVKD. The CDR3 region is CAISAHSYEQYF. Written as DNA, the CDR3 is TGTGCCATCAGTGCGCACTCCTACGAGCAGTACTTC.

This clonotype was observed a few times. The rearrangement uses TRBV30 and TRBJ1-5; D remains ambiguous. This CDR3 spans 14 amino acids. From germline, CDR1 is GTSNPN and CDR2 SVGIG (reference sequence). V lost 3 bases and J 9 bases, leaving 18 bases between the germline ends. The DNA of the CDR3 is TGTGCCTGGAGCGGCGGATCTGCGGGTTGGCCCCAGCATTTT. Translated, it gives CAWSGGSAGWPQHF.

With respect to this clonotype: This could be a read error, since a much larger clone is one nucleotide away. Here the CDR3 omits its conserved ending phenylalanine or tryptophan, so a read error is the likely source. The J gene is TRBJ2-4, the V gene TRBV20-1; D possibly corresponds to TRBD2 (6 bases). This CDR3 has 13 amino acids. V lost 5 bases and J 0 bases, leaving 8 bases between the germline ends. Looked up from germline, CDR1 is DFQATT and CDR2 is SNEGSKA (reference sequence). The CDR3 DNA is TGCAGTGCTCCGGGACTAGCCAAAAACATTCAGTACCTC. Translation gives CSAPGLAKNIQYL.

This clonotype is labeled as medium-sized (0.01 to 0.1%). The chain has TRBV20-1 and TRBJ2-3; D is perhaps TRBD1 or TRBD2 (5 bases each). Germline V lookup: CDR1 DFQATT, CDR2 SNEGSKA (reference sequence). The germline V and J ends were trimmed by 6 bases and 1 base, with 17 bases remaining between them. The CDR3 totals 15 residues. CDR3: CSATDRDGRTDTQYF. The CDR3 nucleotides are TGCAGTGCCACGGACCGGGACGGGCGCACAGATACGCAGTATTTT.

This clonotype was picked up many times. The V gene is TRBV20-1, the J gene TRBJ2-4, with D possibly TRBD1 on 6 matching bases. Germline loops: CDR1 DFQATT, CDR2 SNEGSKA (reference sequence). V was cut by 1 base and J by 8 bases, with 15 bases left in between. The CDR3 has 14 residues. The CDR3 loop reads CSARVRVGGDIQYF. The CDR3 DNA reads as TGCAGTGCTAGAGTCCGGGTTGGGGGCGACATTCAGTACTTC.

Regarding this clonotype: Lacking the conserved final phenylalanine or tryptophan, this CDR3 likely reflects a read error. The genes are TRBV20-1 and TRBJ2-7; TRBD2 matches at 13 bases. Looked up from germline, CDR1 is DFQATT and CDR2 is SNEGSKA (reference sequence). The V gene end was trimmed by 4 bases and the J gene end by 4 bases; junction bases not matched to a gene: 1. The CDR3 covers 13 residues. The CDR3 sequence is CSAKGLAGYEQYL. For the CDR3, the DNA is TGCAGTGCTAAGGGACTAGCGGGATACGAGCAGTACCTC.

A word on this clonotype: Possible read error: a much larger clone is one base away. The V and J genes are TRBV6-1 and TRBJ2-4; unclear D gene. V lost 6 bases to trimming and J lost 0 bases, with 12 bases between them. This CDR3 has 15 amino acids. CDR1 and CDR2 (germline): MNHNS, SASEGT. In nucleotides, the CDR3 is TGTGCCAGCAGGCCACGAGATCTAGCCAAAAACATTCAGTACTTC. Protein: CASRPRDLAKNIQYF.

This clonotype was picked up a small number of times. The chain links TRBV20-1 to TRBJ2-6; the D is unclear. CDR1 DFQATT and CDR2 SNEGSKA come from the germline V gene (reference sequence). This CDR3 region has 13 residues. V lost 7 bases, J lost 0 bases, and 7 bases lay in between. Here the CDR3 DNA reads TGCAGTGTGCACCGCTCTGGGGCCAACGTCCTGACTTTC. This gives the protein CSVHRSGANVLTF.

Of note for this clonotype: The junction departs from the called germline gene at one end, perhaps through a read error. The rearrangement uses TRBV25-1 and TRBJ2-2; possible D gene TRBD1, 6 bases. This CDR3 spans 14 amino acids. Germline CDR1 is MGHDK and CDR2 is SYGVNS. Here the CDR3 reads CASSEQGNAGELFF. CDR3 in DNA: TGTGCCAGCAGTGAACAGGGGAACGCCGGGGAGCTGTTTTTT.

In its sample, this clonotype was seen a few times. The V call is TRBV5-1, the J call TRBJ2-1, with 12 bases aligning to TRBD2. This CDR3 is 15 amino acids long. Germline V gene sequence: CDR1 SGHRS, CDR2 YFSETQ. The junction had 12 bases not matched to a gene; V was cut back by 4 bases and J by 13 bases. CDR3 amino acids: CASSPGLAGRDSQFF. In nucleotides, the CDR3 is TGCGCCAGCAGCCCAGGACTAGCGGGAAGGGATTCCCAGTTCTTC.

This sequence joins TRBV6-5 and TRBJ2-6; D might be TRBD2 (6 bases). This CDR3 comprises 15 residues. The V gene's germline CDR1 is MNHEY and CDR2 SVGAGI. The ends were cut back, 4 bases at V and 4 bases at J, with 11 bases in the middle. CDR3: CASSWRGTGANVLTF. The CDR3 DNA follows: TGTGCCAGCAGTTGGAGGGGTACCGGGGCCAACGTCCTGACTTTC.

This clonotype has just a few counts. The chain has TRBV15 and TRBJ1-2; weak D call: TRBD1 (6 bases). CDR1 LNHNV and CDR2 YYDKDF come from the germline V gene (reference sequence). V was pared by 1 base and J by 8 bases, with 14 bases between. This CDR3 has 14 residues. The CDR3 loop reads CATSRGGGTGGYTF. Here the CDR3 DNA reads TGTGCCACCAGCAGAGGAGGGGGTACAGGGGGCTACACCTTC.

This clonotype has ten or more counts. The V gene is TRBV5-1, the J gene TRBJ2-1, with TRBD2 matching 13 bases. This CDR3 is built from 16 residues. The V segment lost 4 bases and the J segment 10 bases; nucleotides outside the gene matches: 11. The V gene's germline CDR1 is SGHRS and CDR2 YFSETQ. The CDR3 nucleotides are TGCGCCAGCAGCCGGGCCGGGACTAGCGGGATCCGGGAGCAGTTCTTC. Translated: CASSRAGTSGIREQFF.

In its sample, this clonotype was seen many times. The chain combines TRBV20-1 with TRBJ2-5; D is possibly TRBD2 (6 bases). The V and J ends lost 0 bases and 2 bases respectively, with 16 bases between them. Germline CDR1 reads DFQATT; CDR2 reads SNEGSKA (reference sequence). This CDR3 comprises 16 residues. The CDR3 bases are TGCAGTGCTAGAGATTGGGGGGATCCTCTTCAAGAGACCCAGTACTTC. This sequence encodes CSARDWGDPLQETQYF.

The rearrangement joins TRBV20-1 to TRBJ2-5; a weak D match, TRBD1 (5 bases). Germline V lookup: CDR1 DFQATT, CDR2 SNEGSKA (reference sequence). The V and J ends lost 0 bases and 4 bases respectively, with 12 bases between them. This CDR3 is 14 amino acids long. CDR3 sequence reads: CSARDTRAGETQYF. DNA for the CDR3: TGCAGTGCTAGAGATACCAGGGCCGGAGAGACCCAGTACTTC.

This clonotype came up many times. The chain recombines TRBV12-3 or TRBV12-4 with TRBJ2-2, with unresolved D. This CDR3 contains 13 residues. Deletions cut 5 bases from V and 5 bases from J, with 9 bases between. The CDR3 DNA reads as TGTGCCAGCAGTGGGTATGAAACCGGGGAGCTGTTTTTT. Residues: CASSGYETGELFF.

This clonotype has only a few counts. The genes are TRBV20-1 and TRBJ2-7; D might be TRBD2 (6 bases). V was clipped by 8 bases and J by 2 bases, with 13 bases between them. The germline CDR1 and CDR2 sequences are DFQATT and SNEGSKA (reference sequence). The CDR3 is made up of 12 amino acids. The CDR3 loop is CSFRLVAYEQYF. In nucleotides, the CDR3 is TGCAGTTTCCGACTAGTTGCCTACGAGCAGTACTTC.

The sample holds many counts of this clonotype. V usage is TRBV19 and J usage is TRBJ2-5; D possibly matches TRBD1 or TRBD2 (5 bases each). V was cut by 8 bases and J by 4 bases, with 14 bases left in between. This CDR3 is built from 13 residues. In germline, CDR1 is LNHDA, CDR2 SQIVND (reference sequence). The CDR3 DNA reads as TGTGCCAGTCGTGGGGGAAACGGAGAGACCCAGTACTTC. Residues: CASRGGNGETQYF.

This clonotype was seen repeatedly, ten times or more. The genes are TRBV5-1 and TRBJ1-1, with D tentatively TRBD1 (5 bases). The CDR3 length is 14 residues. CDR1 SGHRS and CDR2 YFSETQ come from the germline V gene. V was pared by 4 bases and J by 0 bases, with 10 bases between. As DNA, the CDR3 is TGCGCCAGCAGCCTAGGGGTCATGAACACTGAAGCTTTCTTT. Its protein is CASSLGVMNTEAFF. Combining the CDR3 with reference TRBV5-1 and TRBJ1-1 gives the whole variable domain KAGVTQTPRYLIKTRGQQVTLSCSPISGHRSVSWYQQTPGQGLQFLFEYFSETQRNKGNFPGRFSGRQFSNSRSEMNVSTLELGDSALYLCASSLGVMNTEAFFGQGTRLTVV.

This clonotype was picked up a small number of times. The rearrangement uses TRBV20-1 and TRBJ1-4; D not resolved. The ends were cut back, 0 bases at V and 3 bases at J, with 8 bases in the middle. The CDR3 spans 14 residues. Germline CDR1 is DFQATT and CDR2 is SNEGSKA (reference sequence). In DNA, the CDR3 is TGCAGTGCTAGAGAAGCCCCGGCTAATGAAAAACTGTTTTTT. Residues: CSAREAPANEKLFF.

This clonotype was seen repeatedly, ten times or more. CDR3 DNA: TGTGCCAGCAGCTCCTTAGCAGGGAACACCGGGGAGCTGTTTTTT. Protein: CASSSLAGNTGELFF. The chain joins TRBV7-2 to TRBJ2-2; D remains ambiguous. CDR3 length: 15 residues. The germline V and J ends were trimmed by 4 bases and 1 base, with 10 bases remaining between them. Looked up from germline, CDR1 is SGHTA and CDR2 is FQGNSA.

The chain joins TRBV27 to TRBJ1-2; D perhaps matches TRBD1 (6 bases). V was shortened by 6 bases and J by 4 bases, with 15 bases between the two germline ends. Germline CDR1 is MNHEY and CDR2 is SMNVEV (reference sequence). CDR3 length: 14 residues. The CDR3 nucleotides are TGTGCCAGCAGCGGACAGCCGTCTGCCTATGGCTACACCTTC. Encoded protein: CASSGQPSAYGYTF.